One sample yielded the 4 T cell receptor beta chains listed below, sequenced in a study of early T cells in non-severe SARS-CoV-2 infection. TCRdb processed the 5' RACE reads anew with MiXCR; each CDR3 protein has one entry. The sample holds about 45,000 distinct CDR3 sequences, roughly 12% seen once. Material: whole blood. The source is an adult who was a healthcare worker with PCR-confirmed SARS-CoV-2 infection or an uninfected control (not recorded which).

The sample holds a few counts of this clonotype. This chain links TRBV7-3 with TRBJ2-3; 9 positions match TRBD2. The CDR3 is 16 residues long. The germline V gene has CDR1 SGHTA and CDR2 FQGTGA. Trimming at V came to 0 bases and at J to 2 bases, leaving 3 bases not matched to a gene. CDR3 sequence reads: CASSLTWTSATDTQYF. For the CDR3, the DNA is TGTGCCAGCAGCTTAACGTGGACTAGCGCCACAGATACGCAGTATTTT.

This clonotype was seen only a few times. The chain is built from TRBV20-1 and TRBJ2-1, with 9 bases that match TRBD1. With 4 bases clipped from V and 4 bases from J, the junction kept 5 bases outside the gene matches. Germline CDR1 and CDR2: DFQATT and SNEGSKA (reference sequence). The CDR3 consists of 14 residues. CDR3 protein: CSANRQGGYNEQFF. The CDR3 bases are TGCAGTGCTAATAGACAGGGGGGATACAATGAGCAGTTCTTC.

V is TRBV7-9 and J is TRBJ1-1; 7 bases line up with TRBD1. CDR1 is SEHNR, CDR2 FQNEAQ, per germline (reference sequence). The CDR3 is 12 amino acids. Losses at the gene ends were 5 bases for V and 7 bases for J; bases not matched to a gene: 4. CDR3 amino acids: CASSIDRDEAFF. CDR3 DNA: TGTGCCAGCAGCATTGACAGGGATGAAGCTTTCTTT.

The V call is TRBV5-4, the J call TRBJ2-7; TRBD1 aligns across 10 bases. V gave up 3 bases and J gave up 7 bases; unmatched junction bases: 10. Germline V gene sequence: CDR1 SGHNT, CDR2 YYREEE (reference sequence). This CDR3 contains 15 residues. The DNA for the CDR3 is TGTGCCAGCAGCTCACCGGGACAGGGGTCGGGAGAGCAGTACTTC. Its protein is CASSSPGQGSGEQYF. Full variable domain (remainder filled in from reference TRBV5-4 and TRBJ2-7): ETGVTQSPTHLIKTRGQQVTLRCSSQSGHNTVSWYQQALGQGPQFIFQYYREEENGRGNFPPRFSGLQFPNYSSELNVNALELDDSALYLCASSSPGQGSGEQYFGPGTRLTVT.